The clone carrying this T cell receptor beta chain appeared a few times. What it recognizes is unknown. The CDR3 totals 18 residues. V shed 5 bases, J shed 6 bases, and the junction held 18 bases outside the gene matches. In germline, CDR1 is SGHAT, CDR2 FQDESV (reference sequence). This sample stems from a study of CD8 T cells in ankylosing spondylitis. Findings of the study overall: Peripheral blood held disease-linked clones only at relatively low frequency, and these were CD8+. Significantly higher representation of disease-linked clones was reported for matched ankylosing spondylitis synovial fluid. Typical of ankylosing spondylitis blood, it appeared, was a TCR beta motif of several highly homologous variants. Earlier work had already found some motif variants in reactive arthritis synovial fluid and blood.

Quantitative barcoded 5'-RACE was used to prepare TCR beta libraries. One entry per CDR3 protein results from TCRdb running MiXCR on the 5' RACE reads. The top ten hold under 7.5% of the sample, which has about 540,000 distinct CDR3 sequences, roughly an eighth seen once. This sequence originates from a male donor with ankylosing spondylitis. The V gene is TRBV11-1, the J gene TRBJ2-7, with TRBD2 identical over 11 bases. The sample taken for sequencing was blood, either unsorted or a sorted T cell fraction (not recorded which). The CDR3 nucleotides are TGTGCCAGCAGCCGGAAACCGGGACTAGCGGCAAGAGGGTCCGAGCAGTACTTC. Encoded protein: CASSRKPGLAARGSEQYF.